The 27 T cell receptor beta chains given below trace back to one sample, sequenced in a study of human T cells and chemical hapten exposure. Sample time point: patch test 3, about 24 weeks after DPC sensitization. Treatment: therapeutic diphenylcyclopropenone sensitization with weekly scalp DPC. TCRdb reprocessed the RACE reads via MiXCR and lists one record per CDR3 protein. The sample includes roughly 150,000 distinct CDR3 sequences, roughly a quarter of them seen just once. Here the sequenced sample was whole blood, taken in connection with sensitization to the hapten diphenylcyclopropenone (DPC). The source of these receptors is a woman between 18 and 29 years old with alopecia areata. Some clones in this sample may be carry-over from other donors' samples.

The table lists this clonotype with a few counts. The rearrangement uses TRBV5-4 and TRBJ2-2; 8 nucleotides line up with TRBD1. The J segment lost 3 bases and the V segment lost 0 bases, leaving 4 bases of the junction unmatched. CDR1 is SGHNT, CDR2 YYREEE, per germline (reference sequence). The CDR3 has 16 amino acids. The CDR3 sequence is CASSLAQGADTGELFF. As DNA, the CDR3 is TGTGCCAGCAGCTTGGCCCAGGGGGCCGACACCGGGGAGCTGTTTTTT.

This sequence joins TRBV7-2 and TRBJ2-2, with a tentative D call TRBD1 (6 bases). Looked up from germline, CDR1 is SGHTA and CDR2 is FQGNSA. There are 16 residues in the CDR3. Trimming cost V 2 bases and J 5 bases, with 15 bases left between them. The CDR3 bases are TGTGCCAGCAGCTTAAACCTTAATACAGGGACCGGGGAGCTGTTTTTT. It is translated as CASSLNLNTGTGELFF.

The V call is TRBV6-2 or TRBV6-3, the J call TRBJ2-3; TRBD2 is a possible D gene (5 bases). Germline assignment: CDR1 MNHEY and CDR2 SVGEGT. V dropped 7 bases and J dropped 1 base, with 9 bases sitting between them. CDR3 length: 13 residues. The CDR3 spells CASTEGGTDTQYF. The CDR3 nucleotides are TGTGCCAGCACTGAGGGCGGCACAGATACGCAGTATTTT.

The table lists this clonotype with a few counts. The CDR3 loop reads CATSRDEVVGELFF. DNA of the CDR3: TGTGCCACCAGCAGAGATGAAGTGGTCGGGGAGCTGTTTTTT. The V gene is TRBV15, the J gene TRBJ2-2; D is unclear. The CDR3 contains 14 residues. The V and J ends lost 0 bases and 7 bases respectively, with 9 bases between them. Germline assignment: CDR1 LNHNV and CDR2 YYDKDF (reference sequence).

This clonotype showed up many times. The chain recombines TRBV25-1 with TRBJ1-2, with D tentatively TRBD1 (6 bases). Trimming stripped 1 base from V and 0 bases from J, with 15 bases between. The CDR3 has 17 residues. Germline-derived CDR1 and CDR2 are MGHDK and SYGVNS. The CDR3, as DNA: TGTGCCAGCAGTGAATTGGACAGTACCTTAGCTAACTATGGCTACACCTTC. Protein: CASSELDSTLANYGYTF.

This clonotype was detected a few times. V and J are TRBV29-1 and TRBJ1-2; 9 positions match TRBD1. The J segment lost 8 bases and the V segment lost 7 bases, leaving 5 bases of the junction unmatched. The CDR3 consists of 11 residues. Germline CDR1 and CDR2: SQVTM and ANQGSEA. Here the CDR3 reads CSGQGEKGYTF. The CDR3 DNA is TGCAGCGGACAGGGGGAAAAGGGCTACACCTTC.

The chain uses TRBV10-2 and TRBJ2-7, with TRBD1 matching 7 bases. The ends lost 5 bases at V and 2 bases at J; junction bases unmatched: 3. CDR1 WSHSY and CDR2 SAAADI come from the germline V gene. CDR3 length: 13 amino acids. Written as DNA, the CDR3 is TGCGCCAGCAGTACAGGGGTTACCTACGAGCAGTACTTC. Amino acid sequence: CASSTGVTYEQYF.

The chain couples TRBV5-1 to TRBJ2-3; 10 bases match TRBD1. Unmatched junction bases numbered 9, after V lost 5 bases and J lost 3 bases. The CDR3 extends over 16 amino acids. Germline CDR1 and CDR2: SGHRS and YFSETQ. The DNA of the CDR3 is TGCGCCAGCAGAGCTGGGACAGGGGTATCGACAGATACGCAGTATTTT. Residues: CASRAGTGVSTDTQYF. Variable domain in full (rest from reference TRBV5-1 and TRBJ2-3): KAGVTQTPRYLIKTRGQQVTLSCSPISGHRSVSWYQQTPGQGLQFLFEYFSETQRNKGNFPGRFSGRQFSNSRSEMNVSTLELGDSALYLCASRAGTGVSTDTQYFGPGTRLTVL.

V and J are TRBV9 and TRBJ2-7; 7 positions match TRBD2. The V gene's germline CDR1 is SGDLS and CDR2 YYNGEE. This CDR3 has 15 residues. Trimming took 3 bases from V and 0 from J; bases not matched to a gene: 6. CDR3 sequence reads: CASSARGEGSYEQYF. The CDR3 DNA reads as TGTGCCAGCAGCGCCAGAGGGGAGGGCTCCTACGAGCAGTACTTC.

This clonotype has a handful of counts. The chain joins TRBV20-1 to TRBJ1-1; D gene ambiguous. The CDR3 contains 13 residues. Germline V lookup: CDR1 DFQATT, CDR2 SNEGSKA (reference sequence). V was pared by 1 base and J by 6 bases, with 12 bases between. The chain's CDR3 is CSARGADRAEAFF. CDR3 DNA: TGCAGTGCTAGAGGGGCGGATAGGGCTGAAGCTTTCTTT.

This clonotype was recorded a few times. The V gene is TRBV20-1, the J gene TRBJ2-7; no firm D call. This CDR3 region has 11 residues. V lost 7 bases, J lost 7 bases, and 14 bases lay in between. Germline assignment: CDR1 DFQATT and CDR2 SNEGSKA (reference sequence). CDR3: CSGWNALEQYF. The CDR3 DNA reads as TGCAGTGGTTGGAACGCCCTGGAGCAGTACTTC.

The V gene is TRBV6-2 or TRBV6-3, the J gene TRBJ1-5, with 7 bases lining up with TRBD1. This CDR3 is built from 14 residues. V shed 6 bases and J 1 base; nucleotides not matched to a gene: 3. Looked up from germline, CDR1 is MNHEY and CDR2 is SVGEGT. The DNA of the CDR3 is TGTGCCAGCAGGACAGGGACGAGCAATCAGCCCCAGCATTTT. Its protein product is CASRTGTSNQPQHF.

The chain joins TRBV27 to TRBJ1-1, with 9 bases lining up with TRBD1. V gave up 5 bases and J gave up 6 bases; unmatched junction bases: 10. The germline CDR1 and CDR2 sequences are MNHEY and SMNVEV (reference sequence). The CDR3 runs to 15 residues. The chain's CDR3 is CASSGRDRAPPEAFF. CDR3 nucleotide sequence: TGTGCCAGCAGTGGCCGGGACAGGGCTCCCCCTGAAGCTTTCTTT.

V is TRBV7-8 and J is TRBJ1-5, with 12 bases identical to TRBD1. Germline trimming cut 10 bases from V and 7 bases from J; bases unmatched to any gene: 8. In germline, CDR1 is SGHVS, CDR2 FQNEAQ. The CDR3 is 14 residues long. CDR3 residues: CATRGQGAGQPQHF. Here the CDR3 DNA reads TGTGCCACCCGGGGACAGGGGGCTGGACAGCCCCAGCATTTT.

The sample holds a few counts of this clonotype. The chain uses TRBV6-4 and TRBJ2-1; D is perhaps TRBD2 (5 bases). CDR3 length: 15 residues. Deletions cut 2 bases from V and 2 bases from J, with 10 bases between. CDR1 is MRHNA and CDR2 is SNTAGT in the germline V gene. CDR3 amino acids: CASSDASGTYNEQFF. CDR3 nucleotide sequence: TGTGCCAGCAGTGACGCAAGCGGTACCTACAATGAGCAGTTCTTC.

This clonotype came up a few times. CDR3 sequence: CASSRNSRRTFHEQFF. In DNA, the CDR3 is TGTGCCAGCAGCCGTAACTCCCGGAGGACTTTTCATGAGCAGTTCTTC. The chain joins TRBV11-2 to TRBJ2-1, with a weak D call TRBD2 (5 bases). Germline loops: CDR1 SGHAT, CDR2 FQNNGV. CDR3 size: 16 residues. V lost 5 bases, J lost 8 bases, and 22 bases lay in between.

This clonotype was seen only a few times. The CDR3 protein is CASSMPVIGQGTEAFF. The DNA of the CDR3 is TGTGCCAGCAGCATGCCCGTCATTGGACAGGGGACTGAAGCTTTCTTT. The chain links TRBV7-9 to TRBJ1-1, with TRBD1 matching over 9 bases. Germline lookup yields CDR1 SEHNR and CDR2 FQNEAQ (reference sequence). V lost 5 bases, J lost 5 bases, and 12 bases stayed unmatched. The CDR3 consists of 16 residues.

This chain links TRBV6-1 with TRBJ2-1; D gene uncertain. V was pared by 4 bases and J by 4 bases, with 8 bases between. Per germline, CDR1 MNHNS and CDR2 SASEGT. The CDR3 has 13 amino acids. CDR3 coding DNA: TGTGCCAGCAGTGGGGCCCCTTACAATGAGCAGTTCTTC. Amino acid sequence: CASSGAPYNEQFF.

The rearrangement uses TRBV7-9 and TRBJ2-3, with 12 bases lining up with TRBD2. V dropped 5 bases and J dropped 6; count of bases not matched to a gene: 12. Per germline, CDR1 SEHNR and CDR2 FQNEAQ (reference sequence). CDR3 length equals 17 residues. The CDR3 bases are TGTGCCAGCAGCCGCACTCCTAGCGGGAGGGCCCCGGATACGCAGTATTTT. Translating it yields CASSRTPSGRAPDTQYF. The full variable domain, with the rest looked up from reference TRBV7-9 and TRBJ2-3, is DTGVSQNPRHKITKRGQNVTFRCDPISEHNRLYWYRQTLGQGPEFLTYFQNEAQLEKSRLLSDRFSAERPKGSFSTLEIQRTEQGDSAMYLCASSRTPSGRAPDTQYFGPGTRLTVL.

This clonotype was counted at least ten times. This rearrangement joins TRBV12-5 to TRBJ2-3, with TRBD1 as a possible D gene (6 bases). Germline loops: CDR1 LGHNT, CDR2 FRNRAP. Trimming pared 4 bases from V and 0 bases from J, leaving 14 bases between. The CDR3 covers 16 residues. In DNA form, the CDR3 reads TGTGCTAGTGGTTACTCCTGGGACACGAGCACAGATACGCAGTATTTT. This codes for CASGYSWDTSTDTQYF.

This clonotype has only a few counts. The rearrangement uses TRBV5-6 and TRBJ2-1, with 9 bases that match TRBD1. The CDR3 extends over 16 amino acids. The junction had 6 bases not matched to a gene; V was cut back by 0 bases and J by 5 bases. CDR1 is SGHDT and CDR2 is YYEEEE in the germline V gene. The CDR3 region is CASSLVEQGAHNEQFF. The CDR3, as DNA: TGTGCCAGCAGCTTGGTAGAACAGGGGGCGCACAATGAGCAGTTCTTC.

There are a few counts of this clonotype. This chain links TRBV24-1 with TRBJ1-5; TRBD1 is a possible D gene (5 bases). V shed 2 bases and J shed 6 bases, with 10 bases lying between them. CDR3 size: 14 residues. The germline CDR1 and CDR2 sequences are KGHDR and SFDVKD. Here the CDR3 reads CATSDWRGSQPQHF. The CDR3, as DNA: TGTGCCACCAGTGATTGGAGGGGTAGTCAGCCCCAGCATTTT.

V gene TRBV7-9 combines with J gene TRBJ1-1; the D gene is possibly TRBD1 (6 bases). The V and J ends lost 5 bases and 0 bases respectively, with 19 bases between them. Germline values: CDR1 SEHNR, CDR2 FQNEAQ (reference sequence). This CDR3 region has 17 residues. The chain's CDR3 is CASSRTLDRLLNTEAFF. In DNA, the CDR3 is TGTGCCAGCAGCAGAACTTTGGACAGACTATTGAACACTGAAGCTTTCTTT.

This clonotype was counted a few times. In DNA, the CDR3 is TGTGCCAGCAGCTTGGGACACATGAACACTGAAGCTTTCTTT. It yields the protein CASSLGHMNTEAFF. The gene calls are TRBV5-4 and TRBJ1-1; D remains unclear. V shed 0 bases and J shed 0 bases, with 6 bases lying between them. This CDR3 contains 14 residues. CDR1 and CDR2 (germline): SGHNT, YYREEE (reference sequence).

The rearrangement joins TRBV6-5 to TRBJ1-2, with a tentative D call TRBD1 (6 bases). In germline, CDR1 is MNHEY, CDR2 SVGAGI. The V end was cut by 6 bases, the J end by 4 bases, with 18 bases between. The length of the CDR3 is 15 residues. The chain's CDR3 is CASRPSPGEGYGYTF. The CDR3 DNA follows: TGTGCCAGCAGGCCCTCGCCAGGGGAAGGCTATGGCTACACCTTC.

This rearrangement joins TRBV4-2 to TRBJ2-3, with no clear D. Trimming pared 6 bases from V and 3 bases from J, leaving 10 bases between. This CDR3 has 13 residues. Per germline, CDR1 LGHNA and CDR2 YNFKEQ. The CDR3 reads CASSSYTTDTQYF. CDR3 DNA sequence: TGTGCCAGCAGTTCCTACACTACAGATACGCAGTATTTT.

This sequence joins TRBV20-1 and TRBJ2-1, with 9 bases matching TRBD2. The CDR3 extends over 17 amino acids. Germline loops: CDR1 DFQATT, CDR2 SNEGSKA (reference sequence). Trimming took 4 bases from V and 5 from J; bases not matched to a gene: 15. Here the CDR3 DNA reads TGCAGTGCTACGTGGGCGGAGGAGCGGGGGGACCACAATGAGCAGTTCTTC. Translated: CSATWAEERGDHNEQFF.